The TCR beta chain described here comes from a study of regulatory T cells in long-lasting Graves disease. The table lists this clonotype with many counts. As for time point: newly diagnosed GD, antithyroid drugs for less than 3 months. Following extraction of RNA from PBMCs, that RNA was used to make the TCR library. Construction of TCR beta libraries relied on iRepertoire HTBI primers and on Arm-PCR targeting CDR3 regions. Study processing details: Samples revealed 50 to 70 TRBV and roughly 15 TRBJ segments. Each CDR3 protein gets one entry after TCRdb re-called the multiplex PCR reads with MiXCR. It is TCRdb's table, rather than the study itself, that gives the V and J calls and clone size. The top ten clones hold approximately 20% of a sample with 600,000 to 650,000 distinct CDR3 sequences, approximately 15% of them seen once. Per the germline V gene, CDR1 is MNHEY and CDR2 is SVGAGI. V trimming: 2 bases; J trimming: 10 bases; junction bases outside the gene matches: 6. The CDR3 is 15 residues long.

These same data were also listed under a study on T cells in Graves' hyperthyroidism and ophthalmopathy.

The source material was peripheral blood mononuclear cells (PBMCs), sampled at new diagnosis, from a patient treated with antithyroid drugs. The chain is built from TRBV6-5 and TRBJ1-6; the match to TRBD1 covers 9 bases. This TCR was recovered from a woman under 40 with Graves disease. CDR3 amino acids: CASSYEGQGGSPLHF. CDR3 sequence (DNA): TGTGCCAGCAGTTACGAGGGACAGGGCGGGTCACCCCTCCACTTT.